This T cell receptor beta chain appears in the sequencing data of a study of cytotoxic CD8 clonotypes in ibrutinib-treated CLL. This table comes from immunoSEQ multiplex PCR, and its TCRdb copy is limited to in-frame clones, with some not included. The table records fewer than 45,000 clones, approximately 48% of them present only once. Germline values: CDR1 MRHNA, CDR2 SNTAGT. The CDR3 extends over 17 amino acids. Unmatched junction bases numbered 8, after V lost 5 bases and J lost 0 bases. Sample: PBMCs, taken before ibrutinib treatment. This clonotype was obtained from a human donor with chronic lymphocytic leukemia. The V call is TRBV6-4, the J call TRBJ2-2, with TRBD1 matching over 8 bases. The CDR3 nucleotides read TGTGCCAGCAGTCGGGACTCGGGACAGGCGAACACCGGGGAGCTGTTTTTT. Translation gives CASSRDSGQANTGELFF.